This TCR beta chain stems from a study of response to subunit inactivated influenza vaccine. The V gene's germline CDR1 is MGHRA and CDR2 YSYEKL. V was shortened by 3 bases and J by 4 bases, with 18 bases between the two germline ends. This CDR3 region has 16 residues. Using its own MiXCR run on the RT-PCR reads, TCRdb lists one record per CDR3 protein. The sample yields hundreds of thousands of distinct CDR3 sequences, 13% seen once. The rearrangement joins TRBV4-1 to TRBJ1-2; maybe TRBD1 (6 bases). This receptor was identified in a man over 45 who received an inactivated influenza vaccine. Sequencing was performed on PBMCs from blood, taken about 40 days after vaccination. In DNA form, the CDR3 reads TGCGCCAGCAGCCATGGGGGCAGTACTACGGGCTATGGCTACACCTTC. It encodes CASSHGGSTTGYGYTF.